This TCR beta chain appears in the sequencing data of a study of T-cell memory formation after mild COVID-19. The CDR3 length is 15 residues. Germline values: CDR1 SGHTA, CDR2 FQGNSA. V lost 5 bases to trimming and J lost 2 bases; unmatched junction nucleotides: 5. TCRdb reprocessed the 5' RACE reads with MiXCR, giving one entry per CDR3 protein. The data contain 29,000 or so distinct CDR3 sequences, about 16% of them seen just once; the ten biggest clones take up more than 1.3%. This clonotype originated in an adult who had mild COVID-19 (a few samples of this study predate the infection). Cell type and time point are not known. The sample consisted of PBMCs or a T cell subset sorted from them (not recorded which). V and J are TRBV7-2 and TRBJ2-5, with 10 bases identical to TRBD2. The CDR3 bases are TGTGCCAGCAGCGCTACTAGCGGGGTTCAAGAGACCCAGTACTTC. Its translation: CASSATSGVQETQYF.